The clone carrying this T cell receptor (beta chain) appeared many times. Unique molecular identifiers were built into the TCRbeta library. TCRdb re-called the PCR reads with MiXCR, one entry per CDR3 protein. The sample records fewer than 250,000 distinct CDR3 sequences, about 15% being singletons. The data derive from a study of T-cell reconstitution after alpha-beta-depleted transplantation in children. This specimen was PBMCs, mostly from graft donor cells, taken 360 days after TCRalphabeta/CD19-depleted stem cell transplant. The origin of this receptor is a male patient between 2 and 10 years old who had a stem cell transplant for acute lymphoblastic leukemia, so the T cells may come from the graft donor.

CDR3 loop: CASSERDRHTEAFF. CDR3 sequence (DNA): TGTGCCAGCAGCGAGAGGGACCGGCACACTGAAGCTTTCTTT. This chain connects TRBV7-9 to TRBJ1-1; D is perhaps TRBD1 (5 bases). Trimming took 5 bases from V and 3 from J, leaving 13 bases between them. The germline V gene has CDR1 SEHNR and CDR2 FQNEAQ (reference sequence). The CDR3 covers 14 residues.